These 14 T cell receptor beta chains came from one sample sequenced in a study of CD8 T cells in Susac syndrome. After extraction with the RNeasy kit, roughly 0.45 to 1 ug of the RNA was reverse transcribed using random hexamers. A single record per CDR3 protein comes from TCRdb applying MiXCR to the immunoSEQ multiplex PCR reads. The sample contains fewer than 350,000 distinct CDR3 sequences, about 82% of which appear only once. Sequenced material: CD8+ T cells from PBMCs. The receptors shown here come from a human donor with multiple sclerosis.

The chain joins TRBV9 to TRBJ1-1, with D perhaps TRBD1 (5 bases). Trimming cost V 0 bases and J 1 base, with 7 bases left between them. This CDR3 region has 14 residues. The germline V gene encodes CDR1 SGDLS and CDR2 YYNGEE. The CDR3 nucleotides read TGTGCCAGCAGCGTAGATCAGGGGAACACTGAAGCTTTCTTT. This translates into CASSVDQGNTEAFF.

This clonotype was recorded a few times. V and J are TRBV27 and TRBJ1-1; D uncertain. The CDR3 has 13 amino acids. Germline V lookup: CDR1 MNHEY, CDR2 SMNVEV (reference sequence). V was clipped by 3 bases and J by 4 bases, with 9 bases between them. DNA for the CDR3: TGTGCCAGCAGTTTCCTGTTGAGCACTGAAGCTTTCTTT. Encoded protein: CASSFLLSTEAFF.

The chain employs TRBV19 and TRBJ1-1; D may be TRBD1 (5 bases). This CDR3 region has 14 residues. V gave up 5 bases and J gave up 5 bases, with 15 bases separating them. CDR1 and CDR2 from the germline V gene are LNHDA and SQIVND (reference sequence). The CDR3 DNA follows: TGTGCCAGTAGTTTGTCCGAACGGGGGACTGAAGCTTTCTTT. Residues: CASSLSERGTEAFF.

The CDR3 reads CASRDQEGLNTEAFF. DNA for the CDR3: TGTGCCAGCCGCGATCAGGAAGGGCTTAACACTGAAGCTTTCTTT. The chain is built from TRBV27 and TRBJ1-1; D gene unclear. There are 15 residues in the CDR3. V was cut by 8 bases and J by 2 bases, with 18 bases left in between. Germline V gene data show CDR1 as MNHEY and CDR2 as SMNVEV (reference sequence).

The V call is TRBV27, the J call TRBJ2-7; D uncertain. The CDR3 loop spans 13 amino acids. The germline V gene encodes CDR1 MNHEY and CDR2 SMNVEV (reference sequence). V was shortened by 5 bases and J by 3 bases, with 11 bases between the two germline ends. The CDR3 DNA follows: TGTGCCAGCAGTCCGACGGCCGACTACGAGCAGTACTTC. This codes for CASSPTADYEQYF.

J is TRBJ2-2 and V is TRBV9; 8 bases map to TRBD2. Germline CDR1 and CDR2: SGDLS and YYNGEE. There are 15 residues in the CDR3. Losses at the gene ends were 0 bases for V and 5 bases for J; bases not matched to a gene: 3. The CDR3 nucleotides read TGTGCCAGCAGCGTAGGCGGGAGGTTAACCGGGGAGCTGTTTTTT. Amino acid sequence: CASSVGGRLTGELFF.

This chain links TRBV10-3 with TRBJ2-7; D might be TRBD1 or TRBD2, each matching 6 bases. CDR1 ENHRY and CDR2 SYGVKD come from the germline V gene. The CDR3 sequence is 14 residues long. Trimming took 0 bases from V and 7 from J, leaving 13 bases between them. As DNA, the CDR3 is TGTGCCATCAGTGAGTCGGGGGGCTTAGAAGAGCAGTACTTC. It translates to CAISESGGLEEQYF.

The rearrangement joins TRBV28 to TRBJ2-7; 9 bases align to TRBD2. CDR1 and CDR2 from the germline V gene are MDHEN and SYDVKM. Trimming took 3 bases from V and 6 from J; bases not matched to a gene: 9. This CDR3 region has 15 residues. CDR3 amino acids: CASSFKPSGKSEQYF. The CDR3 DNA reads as TGTGCCAGCAGTTTCAAGCCTAGCGGGAAATCCGAGCAGTACTTC.

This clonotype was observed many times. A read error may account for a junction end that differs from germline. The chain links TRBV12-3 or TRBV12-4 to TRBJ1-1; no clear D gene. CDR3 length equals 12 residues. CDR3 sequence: CASSLVGTEAFF. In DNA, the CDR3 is TGTGCCAGCAGCTTAGTTGGCACTGAAGCTTTCTTT.

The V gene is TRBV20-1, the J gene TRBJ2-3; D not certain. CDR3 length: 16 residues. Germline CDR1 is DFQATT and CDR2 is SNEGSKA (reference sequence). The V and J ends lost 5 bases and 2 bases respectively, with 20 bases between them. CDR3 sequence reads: CSAGRPRLLDTDTQYF. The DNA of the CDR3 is TGCAGTGCTGGCCGTCCCCGGCTCCTAGACACAGATACGCAGTATTTT.

The CDR3 loop reads CAWSKQGFSNQPQHF. CDR3 coding DNA: TGTGCCTGGAGTAAACAGGGGTTTAGCAATCAGCCCCAGCATTTT. The chain joins TRBV30 to TRBJ1-5, with 7 nucleotides matching TRBD1. The germline gives CDR1 GTSNPN, CDR2 SVGIG (reference sequence). The CDR3 totals 15 residues. After removal of 2 bases from V and 0 bases from J, the junction contained 4 bases not matched to a gene.

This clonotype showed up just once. CDR3 DNA: TGTGCCAGCGGCGAGGGCGCTGGCCCCTCCTACGAGCAGTACTTC. It translates to CASGEGAGPSYEQYF. The V call is TRBV9, the J call TRBJ2-7; a weak D match, TRBD2 (5 bases). The length of the CDR3 is 15 residues. Per the germline V gene, CDR1 is SGDLS and CDR2 is YYNGEE. Trimming removed 7 bases from V and 0 bases from J, with 17 bases in between.

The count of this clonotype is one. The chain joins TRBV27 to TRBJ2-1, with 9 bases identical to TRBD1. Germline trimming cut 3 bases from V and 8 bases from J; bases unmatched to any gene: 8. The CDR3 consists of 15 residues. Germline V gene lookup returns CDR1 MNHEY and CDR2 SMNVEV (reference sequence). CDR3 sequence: CASSFPGQGIDEQFF. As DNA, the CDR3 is TGTGCCAGCAGTTTCCCGGGACAGGGAATCGATGAGCAGTTCTTC.

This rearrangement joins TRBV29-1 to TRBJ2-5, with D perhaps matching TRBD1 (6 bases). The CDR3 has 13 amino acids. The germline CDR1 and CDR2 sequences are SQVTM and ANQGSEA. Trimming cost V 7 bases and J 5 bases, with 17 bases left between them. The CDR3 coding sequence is TGCAGCGCCCGGGACACCCAATGGGAGACCCAGTACTTC. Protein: CSARDTQWETQYF.